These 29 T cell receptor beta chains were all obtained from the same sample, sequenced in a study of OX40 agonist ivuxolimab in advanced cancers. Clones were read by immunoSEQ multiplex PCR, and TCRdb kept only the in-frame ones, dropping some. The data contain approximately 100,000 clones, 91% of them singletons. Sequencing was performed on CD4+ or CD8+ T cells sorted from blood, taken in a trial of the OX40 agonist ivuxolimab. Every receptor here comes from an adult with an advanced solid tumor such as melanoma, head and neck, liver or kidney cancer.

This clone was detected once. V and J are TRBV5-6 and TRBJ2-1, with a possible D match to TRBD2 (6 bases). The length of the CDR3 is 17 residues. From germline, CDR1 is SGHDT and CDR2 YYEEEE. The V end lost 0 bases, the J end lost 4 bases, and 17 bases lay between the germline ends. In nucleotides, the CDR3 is TGTGCCAGCAGCTTGGTTGGTAGCGGAGGGGTTTACAATGAGCAGTTCTTC. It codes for CASSLVGSGGVYNEQFF.

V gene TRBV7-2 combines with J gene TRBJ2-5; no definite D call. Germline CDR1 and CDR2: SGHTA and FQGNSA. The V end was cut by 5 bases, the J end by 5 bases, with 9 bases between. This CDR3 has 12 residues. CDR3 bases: TGTGCCAGCAGCAGACCTCCGGAGACCCAGTACTTC. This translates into CASSRPPETQYF.

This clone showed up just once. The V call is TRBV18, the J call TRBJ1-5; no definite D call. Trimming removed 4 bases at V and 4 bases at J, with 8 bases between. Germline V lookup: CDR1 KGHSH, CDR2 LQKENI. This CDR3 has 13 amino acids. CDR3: CASSRDPNQPQHF. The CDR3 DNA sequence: TGTGCCAGCTCACGAGACCCTAATCAGCCCCAGCATTTT.

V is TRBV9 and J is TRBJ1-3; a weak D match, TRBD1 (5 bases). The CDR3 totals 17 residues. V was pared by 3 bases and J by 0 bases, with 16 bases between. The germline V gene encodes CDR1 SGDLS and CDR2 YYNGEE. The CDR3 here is CASSASGTTNSGNTIYF. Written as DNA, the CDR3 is TGTGCCAGCAGCGCCTCCGGGACGACGAACTCTGGAAACACCATATATTTT.

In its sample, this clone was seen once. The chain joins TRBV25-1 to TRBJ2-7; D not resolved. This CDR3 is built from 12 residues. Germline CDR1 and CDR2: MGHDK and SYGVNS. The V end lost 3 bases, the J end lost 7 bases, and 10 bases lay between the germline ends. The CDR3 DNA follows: TGTGCCAGCAGTGATATTGGGGAAGAGCAGTACTTC. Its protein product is CASSDIGEEQYF.

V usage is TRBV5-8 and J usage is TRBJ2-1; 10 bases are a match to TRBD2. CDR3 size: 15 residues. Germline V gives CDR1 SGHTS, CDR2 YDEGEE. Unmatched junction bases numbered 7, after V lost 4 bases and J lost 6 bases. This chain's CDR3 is CASSRALAGFNEQFF. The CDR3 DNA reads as TGTGCCAGCAGCCGTGCACTAGCGGGGTTCAATGAGCAGTTCTTC.

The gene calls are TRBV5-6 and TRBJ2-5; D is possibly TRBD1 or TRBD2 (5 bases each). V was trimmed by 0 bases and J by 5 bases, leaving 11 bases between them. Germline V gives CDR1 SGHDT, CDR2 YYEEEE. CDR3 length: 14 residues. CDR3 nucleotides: TGTGCCAGCAGCTTGGATGGGACGGGGGAGACCCAGTACTTC. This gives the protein CASSLDGTGETQYF.

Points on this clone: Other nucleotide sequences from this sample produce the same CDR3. In nucleotides, the CDR3 is TGTGCCAGCAGTTACGGGGGTTCTGGAAACACCATATATTTT. It translates to CASSYGGSGNTIYF. The chain combines TRBV6-5 with TRBJ1-3; TRBD1 is a possible D gene (5 bases). From germline, CDR1 is MNHEY and CDR2 SVGAGI. V was pared by 2 bases and J by 1 base, with 6 bases between. The CDR3 sequence is 14 residues long.

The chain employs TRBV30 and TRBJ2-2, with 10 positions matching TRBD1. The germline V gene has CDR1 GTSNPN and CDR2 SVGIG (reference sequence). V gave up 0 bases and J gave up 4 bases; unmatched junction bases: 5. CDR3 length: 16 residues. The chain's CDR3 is CAWSVWDRGTTGELFF. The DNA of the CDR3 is TGTGCCTGGAGTGTATGGGACAGGGGTACCACCGGGGAGCTGTTTTTT.

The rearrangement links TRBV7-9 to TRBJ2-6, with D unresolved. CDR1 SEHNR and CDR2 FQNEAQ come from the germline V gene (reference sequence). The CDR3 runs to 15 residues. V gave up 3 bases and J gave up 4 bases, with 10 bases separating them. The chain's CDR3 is CASSFGPHGANVLTF. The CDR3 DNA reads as TGTGCCAGCAGCTTCGGACCGCACGGGGCCAACGTCCTGACTTTC.

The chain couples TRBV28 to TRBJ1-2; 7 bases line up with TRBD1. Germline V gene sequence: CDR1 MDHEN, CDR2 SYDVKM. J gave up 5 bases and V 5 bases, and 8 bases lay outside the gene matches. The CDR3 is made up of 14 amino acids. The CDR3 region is CASSLGRGQYGYTF. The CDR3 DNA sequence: TGTGCCAGCAGTCTGGGTAGGGGGCAGTATGGCTACACCTTC.

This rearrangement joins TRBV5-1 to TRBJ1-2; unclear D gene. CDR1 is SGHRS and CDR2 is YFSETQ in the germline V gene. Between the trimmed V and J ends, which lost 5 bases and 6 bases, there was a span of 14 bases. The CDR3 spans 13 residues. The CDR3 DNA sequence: TGCGCCAGCAGGGATGGGGTTGGTGATGGCTACACCTTC. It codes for CASRDGVGDGYTF. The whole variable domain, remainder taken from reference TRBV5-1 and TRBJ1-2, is KAGVTQTPRYLIKTRGQQVTLSCSPISGHRSVSWYQQTPGQGLQFLFEYFSETQRNKGNFPGRFSGRQFSNSRSEMNVSTLELGDSALYLCASRDGVGDGYTFGSGTRLTVV.

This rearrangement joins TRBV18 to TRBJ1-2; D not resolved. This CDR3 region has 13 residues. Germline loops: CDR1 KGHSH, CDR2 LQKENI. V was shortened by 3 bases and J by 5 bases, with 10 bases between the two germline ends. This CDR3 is CASSPDERYGYTF. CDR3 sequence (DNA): TGTGCCAGCTCACCTGACGAGAGGTATGGCTACACCTTC. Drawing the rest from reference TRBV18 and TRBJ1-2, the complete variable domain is NAGVMQNPRHLVRRRGQEARLRCSPMKGHSHVYWYRQLPEEGLKFMVYLQKENIIDESGMPKERFSAEFPKEGPSILRIQQVVRGDSAAYFCASSPDERYGYTFGSGTRLTVV.

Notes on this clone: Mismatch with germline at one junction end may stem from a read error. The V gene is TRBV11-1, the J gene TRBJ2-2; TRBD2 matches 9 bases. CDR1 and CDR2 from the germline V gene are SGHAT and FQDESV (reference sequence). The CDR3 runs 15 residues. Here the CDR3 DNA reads TGTGCCAGCAGTTTAGCGGGAGTACCCACCGGGGAGCTGTTTTTT. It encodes CASSLAGVPTGELFF.

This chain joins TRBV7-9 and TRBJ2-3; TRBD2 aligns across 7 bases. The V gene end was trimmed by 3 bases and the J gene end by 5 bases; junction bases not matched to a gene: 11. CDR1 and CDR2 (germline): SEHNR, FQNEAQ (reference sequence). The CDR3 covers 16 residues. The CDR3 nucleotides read TGTGCCAGCAGCTTGCGCGGGAGTAAGCCCGGAGATACGCAGTATTTT. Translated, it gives CASSLRGSKPGDTQYF.

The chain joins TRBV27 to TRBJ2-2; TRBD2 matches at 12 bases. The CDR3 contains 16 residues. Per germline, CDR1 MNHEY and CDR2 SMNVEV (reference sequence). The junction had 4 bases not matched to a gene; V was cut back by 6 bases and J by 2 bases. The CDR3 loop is CASRRTSGTNTGELFF. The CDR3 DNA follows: TGTGCCAGCAGGCGGACTAGCGGGACAAACACCGGGGAGCTGTTTTTT.

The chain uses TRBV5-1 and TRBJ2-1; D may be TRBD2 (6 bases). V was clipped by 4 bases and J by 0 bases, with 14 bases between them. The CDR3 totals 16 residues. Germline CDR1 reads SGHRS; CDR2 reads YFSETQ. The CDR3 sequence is CASSRGSGSSYNEQFF. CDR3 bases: TGCGCCAGCAGCAGGGGTAGCGGCTCCTCCTACAATGAGCAGTTCTTC. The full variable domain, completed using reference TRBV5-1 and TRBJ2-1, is KAGVTQTPRYLIKTRGQQVTLSCSPISGHRSVSWYQQTPGQGLQFLFEYFSETQRNKGNFPGRFSGRQFSNSRSEMNVSTLELGDSALYLCASSRGSGSSYNEQFFGPGTRLTVL.

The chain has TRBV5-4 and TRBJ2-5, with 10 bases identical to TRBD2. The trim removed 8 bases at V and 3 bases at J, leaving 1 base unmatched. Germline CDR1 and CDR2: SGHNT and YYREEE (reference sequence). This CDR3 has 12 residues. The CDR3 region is CASSGRKETQYF. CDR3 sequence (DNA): TGTGCCAGTAGCGGGAGGAAAGAGACCCAGTACTTC.

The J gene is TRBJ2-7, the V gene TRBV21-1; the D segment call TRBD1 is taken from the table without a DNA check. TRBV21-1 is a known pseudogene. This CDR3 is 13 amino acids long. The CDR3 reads CASSKGGHYEQYF. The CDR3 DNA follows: TGTGCCAGCAGCAAAGGGGGACACTACGAGCAGTACTTC.

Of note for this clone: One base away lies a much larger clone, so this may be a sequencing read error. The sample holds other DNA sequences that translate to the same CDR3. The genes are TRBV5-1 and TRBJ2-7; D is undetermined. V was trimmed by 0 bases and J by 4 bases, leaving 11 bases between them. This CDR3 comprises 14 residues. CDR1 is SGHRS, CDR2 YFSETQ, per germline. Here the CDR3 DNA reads TGCGCCAGCAGCTTGGCCGTTCAGGTGTACGAGCAGTACTTC. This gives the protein CASSLAVQVYEQYF.

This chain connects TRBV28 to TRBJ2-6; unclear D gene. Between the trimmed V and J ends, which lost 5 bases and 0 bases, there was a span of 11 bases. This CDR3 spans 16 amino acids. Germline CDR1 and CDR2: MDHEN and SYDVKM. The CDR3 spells CASSLIGLSGANVLTF. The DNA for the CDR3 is TGTGCCAGCAGTCTGATTGGTCTCTCTGGGGCCAACGTCCTGACTTTC. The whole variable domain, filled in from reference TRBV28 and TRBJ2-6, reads DVKVTQSSRYLVKRTGEKVFLECVQDMDHENMFWYRQDPGLGLRLIYFSYDVKMKEKGDIPEGYSVSREKKERFSLILESASTNQTSMYLCASSLIGLSGANVLTFGAGSRLTVL.

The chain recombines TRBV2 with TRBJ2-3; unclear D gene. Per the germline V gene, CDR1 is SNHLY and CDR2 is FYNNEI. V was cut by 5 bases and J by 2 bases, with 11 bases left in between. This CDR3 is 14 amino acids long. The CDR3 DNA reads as TGTGCCAGCAGTATTGCGGCCGTCACAGATACGCAGTATTTT. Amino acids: CASSIAAVTDTQYF.

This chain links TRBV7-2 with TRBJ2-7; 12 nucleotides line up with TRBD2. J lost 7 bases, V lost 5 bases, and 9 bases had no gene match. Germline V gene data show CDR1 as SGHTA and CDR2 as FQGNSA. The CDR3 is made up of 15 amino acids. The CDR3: CASSRLAGVSREQYF. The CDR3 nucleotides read TGTGCCAGCAGCCGACTAGCGGGAGTTTCGCGGGAGCAGTACTTC.

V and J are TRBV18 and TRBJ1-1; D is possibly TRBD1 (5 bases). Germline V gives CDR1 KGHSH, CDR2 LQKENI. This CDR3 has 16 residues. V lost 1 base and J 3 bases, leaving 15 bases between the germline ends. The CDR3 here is CASSPRGGGIDTEAFF. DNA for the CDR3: TGTGCCAGCTCACCACGTGGGGGGGGGATAGACACTGAAGCTTTCTTT.

The CDR3 sequence: CASSPSAVSGNTIYF. The CDR3 nucleotides read TGTGCCAGTAGTCCCAGCGCCGTCTCTGGAAACACCATATATTTT. The chain carries TRBV19 and TRBJ1-3, with unresolved D. The CDR3 consists of 15 residues. Trimming took 5 bases from V and 0 from J, leaving 11 bases between them. CDR1 and CDR2 from the germline V gene are LNHDA and SQIVND (reference sequence).

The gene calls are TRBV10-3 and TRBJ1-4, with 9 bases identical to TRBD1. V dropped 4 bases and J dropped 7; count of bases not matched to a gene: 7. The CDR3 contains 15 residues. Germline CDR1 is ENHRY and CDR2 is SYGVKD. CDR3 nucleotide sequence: TGTGCCATCAGTGGGGACAGGGAGGGTGGTGAAAAACTGTTTTTT. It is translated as CAISGDREGGEKLFF.

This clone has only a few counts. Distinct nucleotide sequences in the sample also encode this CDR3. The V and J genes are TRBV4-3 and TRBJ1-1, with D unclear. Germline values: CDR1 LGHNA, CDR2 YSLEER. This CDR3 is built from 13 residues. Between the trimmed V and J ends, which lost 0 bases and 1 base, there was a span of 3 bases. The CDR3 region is CASSQDRNTEAFF. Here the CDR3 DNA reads TGCGCCAGCAGCCAAGACAGGAACACTGAAGCTTTCTTT.

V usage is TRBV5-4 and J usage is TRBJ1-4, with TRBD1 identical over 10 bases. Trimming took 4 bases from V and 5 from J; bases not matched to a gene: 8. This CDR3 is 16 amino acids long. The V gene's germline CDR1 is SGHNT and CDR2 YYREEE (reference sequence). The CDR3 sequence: CASSLRDRGRNEKLFF. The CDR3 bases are TGTGCCAGCAGCCTCCGGGACAGGGGCCGAAATGAAAAACTGTTTTTT.

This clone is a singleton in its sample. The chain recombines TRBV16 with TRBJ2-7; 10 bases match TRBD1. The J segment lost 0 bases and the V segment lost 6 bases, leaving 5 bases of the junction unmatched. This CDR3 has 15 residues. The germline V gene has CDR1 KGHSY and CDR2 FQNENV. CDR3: CASSDRDRGSYEQYF. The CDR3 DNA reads TGTGCCAGCAGTGACCGGGACAGGGGCTCCTACGAGCAGTACTTC. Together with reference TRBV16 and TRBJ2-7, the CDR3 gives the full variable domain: GEEVAQTPKHLVRGEGQKAKLYCAPIKGHSYVFWYQQVLKNEFKFLISFQNENVFDETGMPKERFSAKCLPNSPCSLEIQATKLEDSAVYFCASSDRDRGSYEQYFGPGTRLTVT.